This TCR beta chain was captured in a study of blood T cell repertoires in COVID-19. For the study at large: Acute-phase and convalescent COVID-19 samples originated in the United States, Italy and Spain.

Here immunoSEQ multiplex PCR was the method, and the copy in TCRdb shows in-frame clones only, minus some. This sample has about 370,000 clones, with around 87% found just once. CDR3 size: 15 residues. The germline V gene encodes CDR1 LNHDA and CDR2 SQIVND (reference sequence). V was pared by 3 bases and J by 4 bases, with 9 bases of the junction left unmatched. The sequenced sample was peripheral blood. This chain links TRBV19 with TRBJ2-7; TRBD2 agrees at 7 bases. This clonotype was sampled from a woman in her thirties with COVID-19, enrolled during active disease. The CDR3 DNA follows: TGTGCCAGTAGTATCGGGCCTAGCGGATCATACGAGCAGTACTTC. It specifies CASSIGPSGSYEQYF.